The 6 T cell receptor beta chains reported below all come from one sample, sequenced in a study of T-cell reconstitution after alpha-beta-depleted transplantation in children. Researchers prepared the TCRbeta library using unique molecular identifiers, the study reports. TCRdb used MiXCR to reprocess the PCR reads, holding one entry per CDR3 protein. The sample lists under 850,000 distinct CDR3 sequences, under 15% occurring once. The sequences come from PBMCs, collected before TCRalphabeta/CD19-depleted stem cell transplant. These receptors came from a girl aged 2 to 9 with congenital amegakaryocytic thrombocytopenia, due to receive a stem cell transplant.

This clonotype was recorded many times. This chain uses TRBV29-1 with TRBJ2-1, with 8 positions matching TRBD2. Germline CDR1 and CDR2: SQVTM and ANQGSEA. Trimming took 3 bases from V and 1 from J; bases not matched to a gene: 11. The CDR3 extends over 17 amino acids. CDR3: CSVEGDGLAGSYNEQFF. The CDR3 DNA reads as TGCAGCGTTGAGGGGGATGGACTAGCCGGTTCCTACAATGAGCAGTTCTTC.

This clonotype occurred many times. The V call is TRBV20-1, the J call TRBJ2-2; D is unclear. The CDR3 contains 13 residues. V was pared by 4 bases and J by 7 bases, with 13 bases between. Germline values: CDR1 DFQATT, CDR2 SNEGSKA (reference sequence). The CDR3, as DNA: TGCAGTGCTACCCGGCTTCGAAGCGGGGAGCTGTTTTTT. Translated, it gives CSATRLRSGELFF.

This clonotype was detected many times. The CDR3: CSATGGGFADYGYTF. In DNA, the CDR3 is TGCAGTGCAACAGGGGGGGGCTTCGCGGACTATGGCTACACCTTC. The V call is TRBV20-1, the J call TRBJ1-2, with TRBD1 matching 8 bases. The CDR3 covers 15 residues. Trimming cost V 6 bases and J 3 bases; bases outside gene matches: 12. Looked up from germline, CDR1 is DFQATT and CDR2 is SNEGSKA (reference sequence).

The V gene is TRBV11-2, the J gene TRBJ2-2; 7 positions agree with TRBD2. The CDR3 runs 18 residues. Germline CDR1 reads SGHAT; CDR2 reads FQNNGV. The V segment lost 4 bases and the J segment 6 bases; nucleotides outside the gene matches: 17. The CDR3 sequence is CASSSILAGGVVSGELFF. In DNA, the CDR3 is TGTGCCAGCAGCTCCATTTTAGCGGGTGGGGTAGTTTCCGGGGAGCTGTTTTTT.

V and J are TRBV3-1 and TRBJ2-1; D is unclear. Per the germline V gene, CDR1 is LGHDT and CDR2 is YNNKEL (reference sequence). The length of the CDR3 is 14 residues. V was trimmed by 1 base and J by 6 bases, leaving 10 bases between them. This CDR3 is CASSQGIVSNEQFF. CDR3 DNA: TGTGCCAGCAGCCAAGGAATAGTCTCCAATGAGCAGTTCTTC.

Ten or more counts support this clonotype. This rearrangement joins TRBV12-3 or TRBV12-4 to TRBJ2-1, with TRBD2 matching over 10 bases. Losses at the gene ends were 4 bases for V and 4 bases for J; bases not matched to a gene: 13. The CDR3 has 18 residues. This chain's CDR3 is CASSYGLAETLLYNEQFF. The CDR3 coding sequence is TGTGCCAGCAGTTACGGACTAGCGGAGACTTTACTGTACAATGAGCAGTTCTTC.